The 8 T cell receptor beta chains given below trace back to one sample, sequenced in a study of T cell repertoires in ileal Crohn's disease. Before sorting, lamina propria lymphocytes were separated from surgical specimens by density gradient. Only in-frame clones appear in the TCRdb table, and some are missing; sequencing was by immunoSEQ multiplex PCR. The data hold about 3,000 clones, with roughly 91% observed a single time. What was sequenced was CD4+ T cells sorted from the ileum. These TCRs come from an adult with Crohn's disease.

The chain recombines TRBV7-2 with TRBJ2-5, with 8 bases fitting TRBD1. Per germline, CDR1 SGHTA and CDR2 FQGNSA. The CDR3 is 15 residues long. With 0 bases clipped from V and 2 bases from J, the junction kept 2 bases outside the gene matches. The DNA for the CDR3 is TGTGCCAGCAGCTTAGCCGGGACAGGTCAAGAGACCCAGTACTTC. As protein: CASSLAGTGQETQYF. The variable domain in full, completed from reference TRBV7-2 and TRBJ2-5, reads GAGVSQSPSNKVTEKGKDVELRCDPISGHTALYWYRQSLGQGLEFLIYFQGNSAPDKSGLPSDRFSAERTGGSVSTLTIQRTQQEDSAVYLCASSLAGTGQETQYFGPGTRLLVL.

This chain links TRBV7-2 with TRBJ2-3; maybe TRBD2 (6 bases). This CDR3 comprises 16 residues. CDR1 SGHTA and CDR2 FQGNSA come from the germline V gene. V lost 5 bases and J 3 bases, leaving 18 bases between the germline ends. CDR3 sequence: CASSGRVRGETDTQYF. The CDR3 nucleotides are TGTGCCAGCAGCGGCCGGGTGCGGGGTGAAACAGATACGCAGTATTTT. Full variable domain (remainder filled in from reference TRBV7-2 and TRBJ2-3): GAGVSQSPSNKVTEKGKDVELRCDPISGHTALYWYRQSLGQGLEFLIYFQGNSAPDKSGLPSDRFSAERTGGSVSTLTIQRTQQEDSAVYLCASSGRVRGETDTQYFGPGTRLTVL.

The chain employs TRBV18 and TRBJ2-5; 9 bases are shared with TRBD2. This CDR3 has 16 residues. V dropped 0 bases and J dropped 2; count of bases not matched to a gene: 4. The germline CDR1 and CDR2 sequences are KGHSH and LQKENI. The CDR3 DNA reads TGTGCCAGCTCACCACCCCTAGCGGGGCTTCAAGAGACCCAGTACTTC. Translating gives CASSPPLAGLQETQYF.

The chain couples TRBV4-3 to TRBJ2-1; 7 bases are shared with TRBD2. The V gene end was trimmed by 1 base and the J gene end by 8 bases; junction bases not matched to a gene: 8. Per germline, CDR1 LGHNA and CDR2 YSLEER. The CDR3 is 15 residues long. The CDR3 sequence is CASSQGVRGRDEQFF. In DNA, the CDR3 is TGCGCCAGCAGCCAAGGGGTCCGCGGGAGAGATGAGCAGTTCTTC.

The chain couples TRBV19 to TRBJ2-3; 10 bases align to TRBD2. Unmatched junction bases numbered 5, after V lost 2 bases and J lost 3 bases. Germline V CDR1 and CDR2: LNHDA, SQIVND (reference sequence). This CDR3 is built from 16 residues. The CDR3 region has the DNA TGTGCCAGTAGTATATTAAGCGGGAGGGCGACAGATACGCAGTATTTT. Its translation is CASSILSGRATDTQYF.

The chain has TRBV4-2 and TRBJ2-7; tentative D call: TRBD2 (5 bases). CDR3 size: 16 residues. Looked up from germline, CDR1 is LGHNA and CDR2 is YNFKEQ. Trimming shortened V by 2 bases and J by 1 base, and 15 bases separated the two germline ends. CDR3 region: CASSQRVRDVSYEQYF. The CDR3 nucleotides are TGTGCCAGCAGCCAAAGGGTCCGGGATGTTTCCTACGAGCAGTACTTC.

This rearrangement joins TRBV18 to TRBJ2-1; 12 bases are shared with TRBD2. The CDR3 totals 16 residues. Germline loops: CDR1 KGHSH, CDR2 LQKENI. Trimming cost V 3 bases and J 10 bases; bases outside gene matches: 10. CDR3 protein: CASSPLLTSGSEEQFF. CDR3 in DNA: TGTGCCAGCTCACCTCTCCTGACTAGCGGGAGCGAAGAGCAGTTCTTC. Full variable domain (rest looked up from reference TRBV18 and TRBJ2-1): NAGVMQNPRHLVRRRGQEARLRCSPMKGHSHVYWYRQLPEEGLKFMVYLQKENIIDESGMPKERFSAEFPKEGPSILRIQQVVRGDSAAYFCASSPLLTSGSEEQFFGPGTRLTVL.

The rearrangement uses TRBV4-3 and TRBJ2-1, with 7 bases that match TRBD2. From germline, CDR1 is LGHNA and CDR2 YSLEER. The CDR3 contains 17 residues. With V trimmed by 0 bases and J by 8 bases, 13 bases remained unmatched. CDR3: CASSQEGLGGVFDEQFF. Here the CDR3 DNA reads TGCGCCAGCAGCCAAGAGGGTTTGGGAGGGGTCTTTGATGAGCAGTTCTTC.